The 26 T cell receptor beta chains below were found in one sample sequenced in a study of human T cells and chemical hapten exposure (dated by TCRdb to the early 2020s). Library creation used RACE. The data were produced on a NextSeq 500. TCRdb redid the processing of the public reads, applying fastp at Q25 and MiXCR, and retained in-frame beta chains. Rows with one shared CDR3 protein collapse into an entry with the most common genes and DNA. This sample lists 380,000 or so distinct CDR3 sequences; 5% to 6.5% were detected once. The ten largest clones represent over 7% of the sample. The sample's time point label, decoded: pre-sensitization, week 0. This specimen's treatment or condition label, interpreted: therapeutic diphenylcyclopropenone sensitization with weekly scalp DPC. The sequenced sample was whole blood, obtained in connection with sensitization to the hapten diphenylcyclopropenone (DPC). All receptors derive from a woman between 18 and 29 years old with alopecia areata. Some clones in this sample may be carry-over from other donors' samples.

This clonotype appeared a few times. The chain combines TRBV29-1 with TRBJ1-2; 9 nucleotides line up with TRBD1. V lost 6 bases to trimming and J lost 7 bases; unmatched junction nucleotides: 9. Germline CDR1 and CDR2: SQVTM and ANQGSEA. There are 13 residues in the CDR3. The CDR3: CSVLGQGILGYTF. The DNA for the CDR3 is TGCAGCGTCCTGGGACAGGGTATTCTTGGCTACACCTTC.

This clonotype has a handful of counts. This chain connects TRBV4-2 to TRBJ1-4; the D is unclear. This CDR3 comprises 13 residues. V lost 2 bases, J lost 12 bases, and 13 bases lay in between. Germline V lookup: CDR1 LGHNA, CDR2 YNFKEQ. The CDR3 nucleotides read TGTGCCAGCAGCCAATCGTTTCGAAACGAACTGTTTTTT. This codes for CASSQSFRNELFF.

The CDR3 loop is CASSPRTTPDTQYF. CDR3 nucleotide sequence: TGTGCCAGCAGTCCCCGGACGACCCCCGATACGCAGTATTTT. The V gene is TRBV27, the J gene TRBJ2-3; D remains ambiguous. Germline CDR1 and CDR2: MNHEY and SMNVEV (reference sequence). V was shortened by 5 bases and J by 6 bases, with 15 bases between the two germline ends. This CDR3 has 14 amino acids.

The sample holds many counts of this clonotype. V gene TRBV27 combines with J gene TRBJ2-7; 8 nucleotides match TRBD1. The CDR3 has 14 amino acids. V shed 5 bases and J 1 base; nucleotides not matched to a gene: 4. Germline V lookup: CDR1 MNHEY, CDR2 SMNVEV (reference sequence). The CDR3 coding sequence is TGTGCCAGCAGTCGGACAGGGAATTCCTACGAGCAGTACTTC. Translation gives CASSRTGNSYEQYF.

In this sample, this clonotype turned up a few times. V and J are TRBV6-5 and TRBJ2-1; TRBD2 aligns across 14 bases. This CDR3 spans 16 amino acids. V dropped 6 bases and J dropped 8; count of bases not matched to a gene: 9. The germline V gene has CDR1 MNHEY and CDR2 SVGAGI. CDR3 nucleotide sequence: TGTGCCAGCAGAACCCGTGGGACTAGCGGGGGTGATGAGCAGTTCTTC. This codes for CASRTRGTSGGDEQFF.

This chain links TRBV6-2 or TRBV6-3 with TRBJ1-5; 9 nucleotides line up with TRBD1. V gave up 5 bases and J gave up 3 bases; unmatched junction bases: 11. Germline CDR1 and CDR2: MNHEY and SVGEGT. There are 17 residues in the CDR3. The CDR3 bases are TGTGCCAGCAGTAACACGGCGGGACAGGGTGCCAATCAGCCCCAGCATTTT. This translates into CASSNTAGQGANQPQHF.

The chain joins TRBV9 to TRBJ2-1, with D possibly TRBD1 on 6 matching bases. CDR1 is SGDLS and CDR2 is YYNGEE in the germline V gene. The CDR3 is made up of 14 amino acids. Trimming removed 3 bases at V and 4 bases at J, with 11 bases between. The CDR3 loop is CASSAQDSYNEQFF. CDR3 DNA sequence: TGTGCCAGCAGCGCCCAGGACAGTTACAATGAGCAGTTCTTC.

This clonotype was recorded many times. The chain links TRBV7-8 to TRBJ1-1; possibly TRBD1 for D (5 bases). From germline, CDR1 is SGHVS and CDR2 FQNEAQ. V shed 0 bases and J shed 11 bases, with 31 bases lying between them. The CDR3 is 19 amino acids. The CDR3, as DNA: TGTGCCAGCAGCTTAGCTAGTCTTTCTTCCGTCAGGATTGGCAGGGAGGCTTTCTTT. Protein: CASSLASLSSVRIGREAFF. The variable domain in full, completed from reference TRBV7-8 and TRBJ1-1, reads GAGVSQSPRYKVAKRGQDVALRCDPISGHVSLFWYQQALGQGPEFLTYFQNEAQLDKSGLPSDRFFAERPEGSVSTLKIQRTQQEDSAVYLCASSLASLSSVRIGREAFFGQGTRLTVV.

This clonotype was picked up many times. This rearrangement joins TRBV29-1 to TRBJ2-5; 9 bases agree with TRBD1. Trimming removed 7 bases from V and 2 bases from J; junction bases left unmatched: 11. This CDR3 contains 15 residues. Germline CDR1 reads SQVTM; CDR2 reads ANQGSEA. The CDR3 spells CSAPGTGRVQETQYF. CDR3 DNA: TGCAGCGCCCCAGGGACAGGGAGAGTACAAGAGACCCAGTACTTC.

This clonotype was observed many times. J is TRBJ1-1 and V is TRBV6-5, with D perhaps TRBD1 (5 bases). V was cut by 2 bases and J by 12 bases, with 10 bases left in between. CDR1 and CDR2 from the germline V gene are MNHEY and SVGAGI. This CDR3 spans 11 amino acids. In nucleotides, the CDR3 is TGTGCCAGCAGTTACGGGGGGTCCCCTTTCTTT. Amino acid sequence: CASSYGGSPFF.

The chain employs TRBV7-9 and TRBJ2-6; no firm D call. V lost 1 base and J 2 bases, leaving 9 bases between the germline ends. Germline V lookup: CDR1 SEHNR, CDR2 FQNEAQ (reference sequence). This CDR3 contains 16 residues. The CDR3 here is CASSLGSVTGANVLTF. CDR3 DNA: TGTGCCAGCAGCTTAGGGAGCGTAACTGGGGCCAACGTCCTGACTTTC.

Concerning this clonotype itself: Since a much larger clone is just one base distant, this may be a read error. The chain couples TRBV7-9 to TRBJ1-2; D not resolved. The CDR3 covers 14 residues. From germline, CDR1 is SEHNR and CDR2 FQNEAQ (reference sequence). With 0 bases removed from V and 4 bases from J, the gap between germline ends came to 9 bases. The CDR3 coding sequence is TGTGCCAGCAGCTTAGCGATTGGGCGCTATGGCTACACCTTC. This translates into CASSLAIGRYGYTF.

This clonotype has a handful of counts. The chain couples TRBV28 to TRBJ1-5; D remains unclear. Germline assignment: CDR1 MDHEN and CDR2 SYDVKM. The V end was cut by 7 bases, the J end by 0 bases, with 7 bases between. The CDR3 covers 13 residues. CDR3 protein: CASIDASNQPQHF. The CDR3 coding sequence is TGTGCCAGCATCGACGCTAGCAATCAGCCCCAGCATTTT.

J is TRBJ2-5 and V is TRBV15; D is undetermined. V was clipped by 3 bases and J by 1 base, with 6 bases between them. In germline, CDR1 is LNHNV, CDR2 YYDKDF (reference sequence). This CDR3 spans 13 amino acids. The CDR3 sequence: CATSSSFQETQYF. CDR3 nucleotide sequence: TGTGCCACCAGCAGCTCCTTCCAAGAGACCCAGTACTTC.

This clonotype was observed many times. The chain recombines TRBV20-1 with TRBJ2-7; D might be TRBD2 (7 bases). Trimming cost V 3 bases and J 0 bases, with 15 bases left between them. This CDR3 contains 15 residues. Germline CDR1 reads DFQATT; CDR2 reads SNEGSKA (reference sequence). This CDR3 is CSARGLAGASYEQYF. The DNA of the CDR3 is TGCAGTGCTAGGGGGCTGGCGGGGGCCTCCTACGAGCAGTACTTC.

The rearrangement uses TRBV24-1 and TRBJ2-1; possible D gene TRBD1, 5 bases. The CDR3 has 12 residues. Trimming took off 5 bases at V and 7 bases at J, with 8 bases between the two ends. Looked up from germline, CDR1 is KGHDR and CDR2 is SFDVKD. CDR3 in amino acids: CATSGKGNEQFF. The CDR3 DNA reads TGTGCCACCAGTGGAAAGGGGAATGAGCAGTTCTTC.

This chain joins TRBV10-3 and TRBJ2-2, with unresolved D. The CDR3 length is 15 residues. Trimming shortened V by 0 bases and J by 2 bases, and 7 bases separated the two germline ends. Germline V gene sequence: CDR1 ENHRY, CDR2 SYGVKD. The CDR3 bases are TGTGCCATCAGTGAGTCGCGTTCCAACACCGGGGAGCTGTTTTTT. Encoded protein: CAISESRSNTGELFF.

The V gene is TRBV4-3, the J gene TRBJ1-4, with 7 bases matching TRBD1. The J segment lost 5 bases and the V segment lost 1 base, leaving 7 bases of the junction unmatched. Germline values: CDR1 LGHNA, CDR2 YSLEER. The CDR3 has 16 residues. CDR3 sequence: CASSQAPGQPNEKLFF. CDR3 in DNA: TGCGCCAGCAGCCAAGCGCCGGGACAGCCCAATGAAAAACTGTTTTTT.

This clonotype has a count of ten or more. This chain connects TRBV6-1 to TRBJ2-3, with a weak D call TRBD2 (6 bases). The CDR3 totals 15 residues. The germline CDR1 and CDR2 sequences are MNHNS and SASEGT. V dropped 7 bases and J dropped 4 bases, with 18 bases sitting between them. The CDR3 DNA reads TGTGCCAGCAACGGATGGGAGGCGGACTCAGATACGCAGTATTTT. Its translation: CASNGWEADSDTQYF.

The chain is built from TRBV7-8 and TRBJ1-2, with D unclear. Trimming removed 3 bases at V and 8 bases at J, with 16 bases between. CDR3 length: 14 amino acids. Germline V gene lookup returns CDR1 SGHVS and CDR2 FQNEAQ. The CDR3 DNA reads as TGTGCCAGCAGCTTGGCAGGAGGTACTCTCGGCTACACCTTC. It translates to CASSLAGGTLGYTF.

The chain combines TRBV9 with TRBJ2-3, with D tentatively TRBD2 (5 bases). Looked up from germline, CDR1 is SGDLS and CDR2 is YYNGEE. The CDR3 runs 14 residues. V dropped 3 bases and J dropped 3 bases, with 11 bases sitting between them. The CDR3 here is CASSAGVQTDTQYF. In nucleotides, the CDR3 is TGTGCCAGCAGCGCCGGGGTTCAAACAGATACGCAGTATTTT. Using reference TRBV9 and TRBJ2-3 for the parts outside the CDR3, the full variable domain is DSGVTQTPKHLITATGQRVTLRCSPRSGDLSVYWYQQSLDQGLQFLIQYYNGEERAKGNILERFSAQQFPDLHSELNLSSLELGDSALYFCASSAGVQTDTQYFGPGTRLTVL.

The chain is built from TRBV2 and TRBJ2-5, with D unresolved. Germline assignment: CDR1 SNHLY and CDR2 FYNNEI. The CDR3 has 13 amino acids. V was shortened by 7 bases and J by 1 base, with 10 bases between the two germline ends. The CDR3 region is CASNWAVQETQYF. As DNA, the CDR3 is TGTGCCAGCAACTGGGCAGTCCAAGAGACCCAGTACTTC.

Many counts were recorded for this clonotype. The chain uses TRBV12-3 or TRBV12-4 and TRBJ2-4; possibly TRBD2 for D (5 bases). The CDR3 is made up of 13 amino acids. Trimming took off 1 base at V and 8 bases at J, with 9 bases between the two ends. CDR3 DNA sequence: TGTGCCAGCAGTTTAGACGGGGTAGACATTCAGTACTTC. As protein: CASSLDGVDIQYF.

This clonotype was seen ten or more times. V is TRBV27 and J is TRBJ2-7, with D possibly TRBD1 on 6 matching bases. Germline loops: CDR1 MNHEY, CDR2 SMNVEV (reference sequence). This CDR3 has 15 residues. The V end lost 5 bases, the J end lost 5 bases, and 19 bases lay between the germline ends. CDR3 amino acids: CASSPETGTVNEQYF. The DNA of the CDR3 is TGTGCCAGCAGTCCCGAAACAGGGACGGTGAACGAGCAGTACTTC.

There are a few counts of this clonotype. The V gene is TRBV13, the J gene TRBJ1-2; D is ambiguous. V was shortened by 5 bases and J by 1 base, with 11 bases between the two germline ends. This CDR3 has 14 amino acids. Germline CDR1 PRHDT, CDR2 FYEKMQ (reference sequence). The CDR3 bases are TGTGCCAGCAGCCTTCAGACACTTAACTATGGCTACACCTTC. Amino acids: CASSLQTLNYGYTF.

The sample holds many counts of this clonotype. The chain has TRBV6-2 or TRBV6-3 and TRBJ1-2; the D gene is possibly TRBD1 (6 bases). Germline V CDR1 and CDR2: MNHEY, SVGEGT. V lost 6 bases and J 2 bases, leaving 19 bases between the germline ends. This CDR3 is built from 16 residues. The CDR3 DNA is TGTGCCAGCAGCCGCGCCGGGCCGGGGGCGAACTATGGCTACACCTTC. It translates to CASSRAGPGANYGYTF.